The rows below give T cell receptor beta chains drawn from one sample of a study of blood T cell repertoires in COVID-19. Sequencing used immunoSEQ multiplex PCR; TCRdb keeps in-frame clones, though not all of them. The sample has 330,000 or so clones, roughly 90% seen once. The specimen was PBMCs or T cells enriched from blood (not recorded which). These receptors all come from a woman aged 25 to 39 who had recovered from COVID-19. Both conserved end residues are part of each CDR3. Fields, in order: J gene, D gene, clone size, V gene, CDR3 protein, CDR3 DNA. The D gene is left open where the match is weak. Clone size is given for some rows only: seen once, a few or many times, or a class if the clone is expanded.

TRBJ2-7,TRBD2,-,TRBV28,CASREGTVYEQYF,TGTGCCAGCCGGGAGGGGACGGTCTACGAGCAGTACTTC
TRBJ1-6,-,-,TRBV3-1/TRBV3-2,CASSQERRFRSPLHF,TGTGCCAGCAGCCAAGAACGGAGGTTTAGATCACCCCTCCACTTT
TRBJ2-1,TRBD2,-,TRBV3-1/TRBV3-2,CASSQVTSGSKGGQFF,TGTGCCAGCAGCCAAGTCACTAGCGGGAGTAAGGGGGGGCAGTTCTTC
TRBJ1-1,-,-,TRBV5-1,CASSLISTRLGAGTEAFF,TGCGCCAGCAGCTTGATTAGTACGCGTCTGGGGGCAGGAACTGAAGCTTTCTTT
TRBJ2-5,TRBD1,few,TRBV7-7,CASSVRDRALETQYF,TGTGCTAGCAGCGTCAGGGACAGAGCCCTAGAGACCCAGTACTTC
TRBJ1-2,-,-,TRBV20-1,CSASIQREGYTF,TGCAGTGCTAGTATCCAACGAGAGGGCTACACCTTC
TRBJ1-6,-,-,TRBV27,CASSLWAGPPLHF,TGTGCCAGCAGTTTATGGGCTGGGCCACCCCTCCACTTT
TRBJ2-7,TRBD2,-,TRBV6-2/TRBV6-3,CASSYGSGRVQYF,TGTGCCAGCAGTTACGGTAGCGGGCGAGTTCAGTACTTC
TRBJ2-1,TRBD2,-,TRBV18,CASSRVGSGTYNEQFF,TGTGCCAGCTCGAGAGTTGGTAGCGGGACCTACAATGAGCAGTTCTTC
TRBJ1-1,-,few,TRBV7-9,CASSPGPNTEAFF,TGTGCCAGCAGCCCCGGTCCGAACACTGAAGCTTTCTTT
TRBJ1-1,-,-,TRBV28,CASIPGEQGRTEAFF,TGTGCCAGCATCCCTGGGGAACAGGGTAGAACTGAAGCTTTCTTT
TRBJ1-5,-,-,TRBV27,CASSPTVTGNQPQHF,TGTGCCAGCAGTCCGACCGTGACTGGGAATCAGCCCCAGCATTTT
TRBJ2-7,TRBD1,-,TRBV27,CASSLGTGEHYEQYF,TGTGCCAGCAGTTTGGGGACAGGGGAACACTACGAGCAGTACTTC
TRBJ1-1,-,-,TRBV6-6,CASSNTGDEAFF,TGTGCCAGCAGTAACACAGGAGATGAAGCTTTCTTT
TRBJ2-7,TRBD2,-,TRBV25-1,CASSSSGRGDYEQYF,TGTGCCAGCAGTTCTAGCGGGAGGGGGGACTACGAGCAGTACTTC
TRBJ2-5,-,-,TRBV7-8,CASSPDVGGETQYF,TGTGCCAGCAGCCCAGACGTGGGGGGAGAGACCCAGTACTTC
TRBJ1-1,-,few,TRBV5-1,CASSLALSTGWGTEAFF,TGCGCCAGCAGCTTGGCCTTAAGTACAGGCTGGGGCACTGAAGCTTTCTTT
TRBJ2-3,-,-,TRBV2,CASYRGSPDTQYF,TGTGCCAGCTACCGGGGGTCCCCAGATACGCAGTATTTT
TRBJ1-2,TRBD1,-,TRBV16,CASSQSQGDYGYTF,TGTGCCAGCAGCCAATCGCAGGGGGACTATGGCTACACCTTC
TRBJ1-1,-,-,TRBV7-6,CASSLGQRGLNTEAFF,TGTGCCAGCAGCTTAGGTCAACGGGGATTAAACACTGAAGCTTTCTTT
TRBJ2-1,TRBD2,-,TRBV11-3,CASSLAGGKDDEQFF,TGTGCCAGCAGCTTAGCGGGGGGGAAAGACGATGAGCAGTTCTTC
TRBJ2-3,-,-,TRBV9,CASSPQAGGVVSDTDTQYF,TGTGCCAGCAGCCCCCAGGCGGGTGGAGTGGTTTCCGACACAGATACGCAGTATTTT
TRBJ2-7,-,-,TRBV18,CASSPPGTLSYEQYF,TGTGCCAGCTCACCACCCGGGACATTGTCCTACGAGCAGTACTTC
TRBJ1-1,-,-,TRBV21-1,CASRGFPSDRENTEAFF,TGTGCCAGCAGGGGTTTTCCCTCAGACAGGGAGAACACTGAAGCTTTCTTT
TRBJ2-5,-,-,TRBV5-1,CASTLTAGTPKETQYF,TGCGCCAGCACCCTTACCGCGGGGACGCCTAAAGAGACCCAGTACTTC
TRBJ2-7,TRBD1,-,TRBV28,CASSLGQGLHEQYF,TGTGCCAGCAGTTTGGGACAGGGTCTCCACGAGCAGTACTTC
TRBJ2-7,-,once,TRBV5-6,CASSPGGGTLQYEQYF,TGTGCCAGCAGTCCAGGAGGGGGCACTCTCCAATACGAGCAGTACTTC
TRBJ2-5,-,-,TRBV12-3/TRBV12-4,CASSQREQETQYF,TGTGCCAGCAGTCAGAGGGAACAAGAGACCCAGTACTTC
TRBJ2-7,-,-,TRBV6-5,CASSFVQEYEQYF,TGTGCCAGCAGTTTTGTACAGGAGTACGAGCAGTACTTC
TRBJ2-2,-,-,TRBV27,CASSLSPGSTGELFF,TGTGCCAGCAGTTTAAGCCCCGGGAGCACCGGGGAGCTGTTTTTT
TRBJ1-1,-,-,TRBV9,CASSVDPGGTEAFF,TGTGCCAGCAGCGTAGACCCAGGAGGGACTGAAGCTTTCTTT
TRBJ1-3,-,-,TRBV5-1,CASSPGQNSFGNTIYF,TGCGCCAGCAGCCCTGGACAGAACTCGTTTGGAAACACCATATATTTT
TRBJ2-7,TRBD1,-,TRBV5-1,CASSSLTGVEQYF,TGCGCCAGCAGCTCTTTGACAGGGGTTGAGCAGTACTTC
TRBJ2-2,-,few,TRBV27,CASSQHRNTGELFF,TGTGCCAGCAGTCAACACAGGAACACCGGGGAGCTGTTTTTT
TRBJ2-5,-,-,TRBV9,CASSVSQGAETQYF,TGTGCCAGCAGCGTATCACAGGGCGCGGAGACCCAGTACTTC
TRBJ1-5,TRBD1,few,TRBV19,CASSIRDSSYSNQPQHF,TGTGCCAGTAGTATCCGGGACAGTAGCTATAGCAATCAGCCCCAGCATTTT
TRBJ2-1,TRBD2,-,TRBV27,CASSREGTTTRNEQFF,TGTGCCAGCAGTCGGGAGGGGACAACTACAAGGAATGAGCAGTTCTTC
TRBJ2-1,-,-,TRBV30,CAWSVLRVTEQQFF,TGTGCCTGGAGTGTACTTAGAGTTACTGAACAGCAGTTCTTC
TRBJ2-1,-,-,TRBV5-5,CASSHPTDNEQFF,TGTGCCAGCAGCCACCCTACCGACAATGAGCAGTTCTTC
TRBJ2-1,TRBD2,-,TRBV18,CASSPTRGRYGEQFF,TGTGCCAGCTCACCGACTCGCGGGAGGTACGGTGAGCAGTTCTTC
TRBJ2-7,-,-,TRBV19,CASSIWQGPSYEQYF,TGTGCCAGTAGTATTTGGCAGGGGCCCTCCTACGAGCAGTACTTC
TRBJ1-2,TRBD1,once,TRBV5-6,CASSLRQGGGYTF,TGTGCCAGCAGCTTGAGGCAGGGGGGAGGCTACACCTTC
TRBJ2-7,TRBD2,-,TRBV5-4,CASSALAGVSYEQYF,TGTGCCAGCAGTGCGTTAGCGGGAGTCTCCTACGAGCAGTACTTC
TRBJ2-3,-,-,TRBV6-5,CASSYSTRHTDTQYF,TGTGCCAGCAGTTACTCGACCAGGCACACAGATACGCAGTATTTT
TRBJ2-7,TRBD1,-,TRBV4-1,CASSQPGTAYEQYF,TGCGCCAGCAGCCAACCTGGGACAGCCTACGAGCAGTACTTC
TRBJ2-3,TRBD2,-,TRBV10-3,CAISESRLAGLTDTQYF,TGTGCCATCAGTGAGTCGAGACTAGCGGGGCTCACAGATACGCAGTATTTT
TRBJ1-2,TRBD1,-,TRBV3-1/TRBV3-2,CASSQRQGLEGYTF,TGTGCCAGCAGCCAACGACAGGGACTGGAAGGCTACACCTTC
TRBJ1-2,TRBD1,-,TRBV5-1,CASSLQPGQGAGGYTF,TGCGCCAGCAGCCTGCAACCGGGACAGGGGGCCGGGGGCTACACCTTC
TRBJ1-2,TRBD1,-,TRBV19,CASTGGDYGYTF,TGTGCCAGTACAGGGGGTGACTATGGCTACACCTTC
TRBJ2-3,TRBD1,-,TRBV11-2,CASSLSSMKQGPDTQYF,TGTGCCAGCAGCTTATCCTCGATGAAACAGGGGCCAGATACGCAGTATTTT
TRBJ2-7,-,-,TRBV18,CASSPPMGPYEQYF,TGTGCCAGCTCACCACCCATGGGCCCCTACGAGCAGTACTTC
TRBJ1-4,-,once,TRBV29-1,CSVEDRGLNEKLFF,TGCAGCGTTGAAGACAGGGGCCTTAATGAAAAACTGTTTTTT
TRBJ1-2,TRBD1,-,TRBV5-1,CASMPGDRWGRAYGYTF,TGCGCCAGCATGCCGGGGGACAGGTGGGGCCGCGCCTATGGCTACACCTTC
TRBJ2-1,-,-,TRBV9,CASSVASRGPYNEQFF,TGTGCCAGCAGCGTAGCGTCGCGGGGGCCATACAATGAGCAGTTCTTC
TRBJ1-2,-,-,TRBV29-1,CSVEDSGHLNYGYTF,TGCAGCGTTGAAGATTCCGGACACCTCAACTATGGCTACACCTTC